What follows are 18 T cell receptor beta chains derived from one specimen sequenced in a study of somatic mutations in cytotoxic T cells in rheumatoid arthritis (dated by TCRdb to 2016 to 2017). The library was obtained by the immunoSEQ multiplex PCR assay. Not all clones reach the TCRdb copy of this immuneACCESS table, which keeps in-frame sequences only. Checked studies attribute under half of the gap to unresolved V genes and leave the rest unexplained. The sample records about 30,000 clones, approximately 85% of which are singletons. Around 8.2% of the sample is in the top ten clones. Sequencing was done on a sample of CD8+ T cells sorted from blood. The receptor source for this set is an adult with rheumatoid arthritis.

The chain employs TRBV7-6 and TRBJ2-1; D perhaps matches TRBD2 (5 bases). Germline V lookup: CDR1 SGHVS, CDR2 FNYEAQ. Between the trimmed V and J ends, which lost 0 bases and 8 bases, there was a span of 20 bases. CDR3 length: 17 residues. CDR3 region: CASSLASGELRMHEQFF. DNA of the CDR3: TGTGCCAGCAGCTTAGCTTCTGGGGAGTTGAGGATGCATGAGCAGTTCTTC.

This clone was seen a single time. The chain uses TRBV13 and TRBJ2-3; 12 positions match TRBD2. J was trimmed by 6 bases and V by 5 bases; bases with no gene match: 9. CDR3 size: 16 residues. The germline gives CDR1 PRHDT, CDR2 FYEKMQ (reference sequence). CDR3 amino acids: CASSPRLAGAWDTQYF. DNA of the CDR3: TGTGCCAGCAGCCCCCGACTAGCGGGAGCGTGGGATACGCAGTATTTT.

This clone occurred once. The chain uses TRBV18 and TRBJ2-3; D remains ambiguous. Germline V CDR1 and CDR2: KGHSH, LQKENI. The V and J ends lost 2 bases and 5 bases respectively, with 11 bases between them. The CDR3 runs 14 residues. The CDR3 coding sequence is TGTGCCAGCTCACCAGATGGGCGAGGAGATACGCAGTATTTT. This gives the protein CASSPDGRGDTQYF.

The chain combines TRBV28 with TRBJ2-4, with 8 bases lining up with TRBD1. V gave up 6 bases and J gave up 0 bases; unmatched junction bases: 7. Germline loops: CDR1 MDHEN, CDR2 SYDVKM. This CDR3 region has 16 residues. In nucleotides, the CDR3 is TGTGCCAGCAGGACCAGGGGGCGCGGAGCCAAAAACATTCAGTACTTC. Protein product: CASRTRGRGAKNIQYF. The full variable domain, its missing parts supplied by reference TRBV28 and TRBJ2-4, is DVKVTQSSRYLVKRTGEKVFLECVQDMDHENMFWYRQDPGLGLRLIYFSYDVKMKEKGDIPEGYSVSREKKERFSLILESASTNQTSMYLCASRTRGRGAKNIQYFGAGTRLSVL.

J is TRBJ2-5 and V is TRBV7-2; 8 nucleotides line up with TRBD1. Germline V gene sequence: CDR1 SGHTA, CDR2 FQGNSA. Trimming removed 4 bases from V and 7 bases from J; junction bases left unmatched: 14. The CDR3 totals 16 residues. The CDR3 sequence is CASSSLRGLAPGTQYF. CDR3 DNA sequence: TGTGCCAGCAGCTCCCTCAGGGGGCTAGCCCCAGGGACCCAGTACTTC.

This clone was detected a few times. The V and J genes are TRBV15 and TRBJ1-1; D possibly corresponds to TRBD1 (6 bases). The germline V and J ends were trimmed by 2 bases and 1 base, with 11 bases remaining between them. Germline CDR1 is LNHNV and CDR2 is YYDKDF (reference sequence). This CDR3 region has 15 residues. The CDR3 here is CATSRFTGRNTEAFF. DNA for the CDR3: TGTGCCACCAGCAGATTTACAGGGAGGAACACTGAAGCTTTCTTT.

This clone was seen just once. V and J are TRBV15 and TRBJ1-4; D is undetermined. Germline-derived CDR1 and CDR2 are LNHNV and YYDKDF (reference sequence). V was pared by 1 base and J by 7 bases, with 13 bases between. The CDR3 length is 15 residues. The CDR3 here is CATSRGERSGEKLFF. The CDR3 DNA follows: TGTGCCACCAGCAGAGGGGAGCGGAGCGGTGAAAAACTGTTTTTT.

The CDR3 spells CASSGARVEQFF. The CDR3, as DNA: TGTGCCAGTTCCGGGGCCAGGGTGGAGCAGTTCTTC. The V call is TRBV27, the J call TRBJ2-1, with D perhaps matching TRBD1 or TRBD2 (5 bases each). The length of the CDR3 is 12 residues. The V gene lost 9 bases and the J gene lost 10 bases, with 16 bases spanning the gap. Germline V gene lookup returns CDR1 MNHEY and CDR2 SMNVEV (reference sequence).

The gene calls are TRBV6-4 and TRBJ2-3; 8 positions agree with TRBD2. This CDR3 has 15 residues. With V trimmed by 7 bases and J by 2 bases, 8 bases remained unmatched. In germline, CDR1 is MRHNA, CDR2 SNTAGT. The CDR3 spells CASMKVAGSTDTQYF. In DNA form, the CDR3 reads TGTGCCAGCATGAAAGTAGCGGGGTCCACAGATACGCAGTATTTT.

The chain recombines TRBV6-5 with TRBJ1-1, with a weak D call TRBD1 (5 bases). Between the trimmed V and J ends, which lost 8 bases and 8 bases, there was a span of 12 bases. The CDR3 covers 11 residues. CDR1 and CDR2 (germline): MNHEY, SVGAGI. CDR3 DNA: TGTGCCAGCCGATCCGGGACCGAAGCTTTCTTT. It translates to CASRSGTEAFF.

This chain links TRBV6-5 with TRBJ1-4; D uncertain. Germline loops: CDR1 MNHEY, CDR2 SVGAGI. Trimming took off 0 bases at V and 0 bases at J, with 8 bases between the two ends. This CDR3 is 16 amino acids long. Here the CDR3 DNA reads TGTGCCAGCAGTTACTCGACGGGTACAACTAATGAAAAACTGTTTTTT. Protein product: CASSYSTGTTNEKLFF.

This chain uses TRBV19 with TRBJ1-5; D uncertain. V was shortened by 5 bases and J by 0 bases, with 8 bases between the two germline ends. The CDR3 is 14 residues long. The V gene's germline CDR1 is LNHDA and CDR2 SQIVND (reference sequence). The CDR3 nucleotides are TGTGCCAGTAGTGTGGGAAATAGCAATCAGCCCCAGCATTTT. Protein product: CASSVGNSNQPQHF.

V usage is TRBV28 and J usage is TRBJ2-2, with 8 bases identical to TRBD1. Germline V gene sequence: CDR1 MDHEN, CDR2 SYDVKM. The V gene end was trimmed by 4 bases and the J gene end by 5 bases; junction bases not matched to a gene: 15. CDR3 length: 18 residues. CDR3 sequence: CASSSLLSDRGSTGELFF. CDR3 nucleotide sequence: TGTGCCAGCAGTTCCCTATTATCCGACAGGGGAAGTACCGGGGAGCTGTTTTTT.

This clone was detected only a few times. V gene TRBV6-6 combines with J gene TRBJ1-6; D is possibly TRBD1 (5 bases). Trimming removed 5 bases from V and 6 bases from J, with 8 bases in between. There are 13 residues in the CDR3. Germline CDR1 and CDR2: MNHNY and SVGAGI (reference sequence). Here the CDR3 DNA reads TGTGCCAGCAGTCTCGGGGGTAATTCACCCCTCCACTTT. As protein: CASSLGGNSPLHF.

The V call is TRBV6-4, the J call TRBJ1-4, with D perhaps TRBD1 (6 bases). The CDR3 loop spans 17 amino acids. The V end lost 3 bases, the J end lost 3 bases, and 17 bases lay between the germline ends. The germline gives CDR1 MRHNA, CDR2 SNTAGT. Here the CDR3 reads CASSDLPTGRPNEKLFF. CDR3 DNA sequence: TGTGCCAGCAGTGATCTCCCCACAGGGCGTCCTAATGAAAAACTGTTTTTT.

The rearrangement links TRBV5-1 to TRBJ1-2; TRBD1 matches at 7 bases. This CDR3 spans 13 amino acids. Germline V CDR1 and CDR2: SGHRS, YFSETQ. Germline trimming cut 3 bases from V and 4 bases from J; bases unmatched to any gene: 3. This CDR3 is CASSSTGVYGYTF. CDR3 coding DNA: TGCGCCAGCAGCTCCACAGGGGTCTATGGCTACACCTTC.

The genes are TRBV5-1 and TRBJ1-4; TRBD1 might be the D (5 bases). V lost 0 bases, J lost 6 bases, and 9 bases lay in between. The germline V gene encodes CDR1 SGHRS and CDR2 YFSETQ. This CDR3 has 14 amino acids. The CDR3 nucleotides are TGCGCCAGCAGCTTGGGAGGGACGGATGAAAAACTGTTTTTT. It codes for CASSLGGTDEKLFF.

This chain links TRBV9 with TRBJ2-3; 9 nucleotides agree with TRBD2. The junction had 7 bases not matched to a gene; V was cut back by 3 bases and J by 5 bases. There are 15 residues in the CDR3. The germline CDR1 and CDR2 sequences are SGDLS and YYNGEE. CDR3 protein: CASSESGGSGDTQYF. The CDR3 nucleotides are TGTGCCAGCAGCGAAAGCGGGGGGAGTGGAGATACGCAGTATTTT.